Below are 20 T cell receptor beta chains sequenced from a single sample in a study of graft-versus-host responses after intestinal transplantation. Clones were read by immunoSEQ multiplex PCR, and TCRdb kept only the in-frame ones, dropping some. The table lists about 39,000 clones, roughly 89% of them singletons. The sample consisted of PBMCs, taken almost 270 days after transplant. The receptors originated from a human patient who received an intestinal transplant, so some T cells may come from the graft donor.

The chain uses TRBV7-2 and TRBJ2-3; 8 bases align to TRBD2. Germline V gene data show CDR1 as SGHTA and CDR2 as FQGNSA. This CDR3 region has 16 residues. After removal of 5 bases from V and 2 bases from J, the junction contained 9 bases not matched to a gene. The CDR3: CASSNLIAGLTDTQYF. The CDR3 nucleotides read TGTGCCAGCAGCAATCTCATAGCGGGGCTCACAGATACGCAGTATTTT.

V and J are TRBV7-7 and TRBJ2-5; D is unclear. The CDR3 totals 13 residues. Looked up from germline, CDR1 is SSHAT and CDR2 is FNYEAQ (reference sequence). The ends were cut back, 5 bases at V and 4 bases at J, with 11 bases in the middle. CDR3 residues: CASSLRTGETQYF. DNA for the CDR3: TGTGCCAGCAGCCTAAGGACGGGAGAGACCCAGTACTTC.

The rearrangement joins TRBV5-6 to TRBJ1-1; 7 nucleotides line up with TRBD1. With 2 bases clipped from V and 3 bases from J, the junction kept 7 bases outside the gene matches. CDR3 size: 15 residues. The germline gives CDR1 SGHDT, CDR2 YYEEEE. For the CDR3, the DNA is TGTGCCAGCAGCTTCACGGGACAGTCGTACACTGAAGCTTTCTTT. This sequence encodes CASSFTGQSYTEAFF. Drawing the rest from reference TRBV5-6 and TRBJ1-1, the complete variable domain is DAGVTQSPTHLIKTRGQQVTLRCSPKSGHDTVSWYQQALGQGPQFIFQYYEEEERQRGNFPDRFSGHQFPNYSSELNVNALLLGDSALYLCASSFTGQSYTEAFFGQGTRLTVV.

This chain's CDR3 is CASSSSTGGFNTGELFF. CDR3 DNA: TGTGCCAGCAGTTCTTCTACAGGGGGTTTTAACACCGGGGAGCTGTTTTTT. This sequence joins TRBV27 and TRBJ2-2; 8 nucleotides match TRBD1. The CDR3 has 17 residues. Germline V lookup: CDR1 MNHEY, CDR2 SMNVEV (reference sequence). V gave up 4 bases and J gave up 2 bases; unmatched junction bases: 9.

DNA for the CDR3: TGTGCCAGCAGCGCAGGACTAGCGAATGAGCAGTACTTC. It codes for CASSAGLANEQYF. J is TRBJ2-7 and V is TRBV9, with 9 bases lining up with TRBD2. CDR3 length: 13 residues. CDR1 and CDR2 (germline): SGDLS, YYNGEE. Trimming cost V 3 bases and J 7 bases; bases outside gene matches: 5.

The chain uses TRBV19 and TRBJ1-1, with D hard to call. CDR3 length: 12 amino acids. In germline, CDR1 is LNHDA, CDR2 SQIVND (reference sequence). V lost 1 base to trimming and J lost 7 bases, with 7 bases between them. The CDR3 region is CASSIGTVEAFF. CDR3 DNA: TGTGCCAGTAGTATAGGTACAGTTGAAGCTTTCTTT.

The chain combines TRBV5-1 with TRBJ1-2, with D perhaps matching TRBD1 (5 bases). The germline V gene encodes CDR1 SGHRS and CDR2 YFSETQ. Trimming pared 5 bases from V and 4 bases from J, leaving 18 bases between. The CDR3 spans 15 residues. This CDR3 reads CASRISGTGIYGYTF. DNA for the CDR3: TGCGCCAGCAGGATCTCCGGGACGGGAATCTATGGCTACACCTTC. The full variable domain, in which reference TRBV5-1 and TRBJ1-2 provide the parts outside the CDR3, is KAGVTQTPRYLIKTRGQQVTLSCSPISGHRSVSWYQQTPGQGLQFLFEYFSETQRNKGNFPGRFSGRQFSNSRSEMNVSTLELGDSALYLCASRISGTGIYGYTFGSGTRLTVV.

This clone was counted a single time. The rearrangement uses TRBV7-3 and TRBJ2-5, with a weak D call TRBD1 (6 bases). Germline V gene sequence: CDR1 SGHTA, CDR2 FQGTGA. CDR3 length equals 15 residues. V gave up 2 bases and J gave up 5 bases, with 15 bases separating them. The CDR3 region is CASSLAGQSGETQYF. The DNA for the CDR3 is TGTGCCAGCAGCTTAGCAGGACAGTCGGGTGAGACCCAGTACTTC.

The chain joins TRBV19 to TRBJ2-1, with D unclear. Germline values: CDR1 LNHDA, CDR2 SQIVND (reference sequence). The CDR3 contains 14 residues. With 0 bases removed from V and 3 bases from J, the gap between germline ends came to 6 bases. For the CDR3, the DNA is TGTGCCAGTAGTATAGATTCCAACTACAATGAGCAGTTCTTC. This gives the protein CASSIDSNYNEQFF.

The chain combines TRBV19 with TRBJ2-3, with TRBD2 matching over 13 bases. Germline V gene sequence: CDR1 LNHDA, CDR2 SQIVND (reference sequence). V lost 3 bases to trimming and J lost 0 bases; unmatched junction nucleotides: 9. This CDR3 comprises 19 residues. The CDR3 DNA reads TGTGCCAGTAGTATTTCGGGACTAGCGGGACCAGCTAGCACAGATACGCAGTATTTT. Protein product: CASSISGLAGPASTDTQYF.

This chain connects TRBV2 to TRBJ2-7; the match to TRBD2 covers 7 bases. The CDR3 contains 14 residues. The germline CDR1 and CDR2 sequences are SNHLY and FYNNEI. V gave up 5 bases and J gave up 2 bases; unmatched junction bases: 6. DNA for the CDR3: TGTGCCAGCAGTTCAGCGGGGACTCCCTACGAGCAGTACTTC. Residues: CASSSAGTPYEQYF. Based on the CDR3 plus reference TRBV2 and TRBJ2-7, the full variable domain is EPEVTQTPSHQVTQMGQEVILRCVPISNHLYFYWYRQILGQKVEFLVSFYNNEISEKSEIFDDQFSVERPDGSNFTLKIRSTKLEDSAMYFCASSSAGTPYEQYFGPGTRLTVT.

The V gene is TRBV25-1, the J gene TRBJ2-3, with TRBD1 as a possible D gene (6 bases). Germline V gene data show CDR1 as MGHDK and CDR2 as SYGVNS. Trimming removed 5 bases at V and 0 bases at J, with 15 bases between. This CDR3 contains 16 residues. CDR3 bases: TGTGCCAGCAGTCCCGGGACATTTATAAGCACAGATACGCAGTATTTT. Its translation: CASSPGTFISTDTQYF. Full variable domain (rest looked up from reference TRBV25-1 and TRBJ2-3): EADIYQTPRYLVIGTGKKITLECSQTMGHDKMYWYQQDPGMELHLIHYSYGVNSTEKGDLSSESTVSRIRTEHFPLTLESARPSHTSQYLCASSPGTFISTDTQYFGPGTRLTVL.

V usage is TRBV19 and J usage is TRBJ1-2; D is possibly TRBD1 (5 bases). The CDR3 loop spans 15 amino acids. V lost 8 bases and J lost 5, with 21 bases in between. Per germline, CDR1 LNHDA and CDR2 SQIVND (reference sequence). Here the CDR3 reads CASRRGMSGGYGYTF. Here the CDR3 DNA reads TGTGCCAGTCGAAGGGGAATGTCGGGGGGATATGGCTACACCTTC.

The rearrangement uses TRBV19 and TRBJ2-7, with a possible D match to TRBD1 (6 bases). The CDR3 length is 14 residues. Deletions cut 3 bases from V and 2 bases from J, with 11 bases between. Germline V gene data show CDR1 as LNHDA and CDR2 as SQIVND (reference sequence). The CDR3 DNA follows: TGTGCCAGTAGTATGGGGGCGCAAACCTACGAGCAGTACTTC. Protein product: CASSMGAQTYEQYF.

The gene calls are TRBV5-1 and TRBJ2-5; perhaps D is TRBD1 or TRBD2 (5 bases each). The CDR3 has 13 residues. The germline CDR1 and CDR2 sequences are SGHRS and YFSETQ. V lost 7 bases to trimming and J lost 5 bases, with 15 bases between them. The CDR3 region is CASGTTRYETQYF. CDR3 in DNA: TGCGCCAGCGGGACCACTAGATATGAGACCCAGTACTTC.

This chain uses TRBV23-1 with TRBJ2-4, with D maybe TRBD1 (5 bases). Being an ORF, TRBV23-1 has a function that is uncertain. The V end was cut by 2 bases, the J end by 3 bases, with 11 bases between. The CDR3 has 15 amino acids. CDR3 nucleotide sequence: TGCGCCAGCAGTCAAGTAGGGGATGGCAAAAACATTCAGTACTTC. Translating gives CASSQVGDGKNIQYF.

This clone was seen only once. This chain joins TRBV4-1 and TRBJ1-2, with D tentatively TRBD1 (6 bases). Per the germline V gene, CDR1 is MGHRA and CDR2 is YSYEKL. The CDR3 contains 11 residues. The V end lost 6 bases, the J end lost 8 bases, and 10 bases lay between the germline ends. The CDR3, as DNA: TGCGCCAGCAGGCAGGGGAGCGGCTACACCTTC. Encoded protein: CASRQGSGYTF.

This clone was seen only once. CDR3 loop: CAISEAVNTEAFF. DNA for the CDR3: TGTGCCATCAGTGAGGCGGTGAACACTGAAGCTTTCTTT. This chain links TRBV10-3 with TRBJ1-1; D not certain. The ends were cut back, 2 bases at V and 0 bases at J, with 4 bases in the middle. In germline, CDR1 is ENHRY, CDR2 SYGVKD. This CDR3 is 13 amino acids long.

The chain links TRBV2 to TRBJ2-1; 7 bases line up with TRBD1. V shed 5 bases, J shed 7 bases, and the junction held 8 bases outside the gene matches. Germline V gives CDR1 SNHLY, CDR2 FYNNEI. The CDR3 length is 14 residues. In DNA form, the CDR3 reads TGTGCCAGCAGTAGGGACAGTGGCGGGAATGAGCAGTTCTTC. Translated: CASSRDSGGNEQFF.

Of note for this clone: One end of the junction fails to match germline, which may point to a read error. The chain joins TRBV11-3 to TRBJ2-4; D perhaps matches TRBD2 (5 bases). This CDR3 spans 14 amino acids. Germline CDR1 reads SGHNT; CDR2 reads YENEEA. The CDR3 sequence: CASSSGLAQNIQYF. CDR3 sequence (DNA): TGTGCCAGCAGCTCCGGGCTAGCCCAAAACATTCAGTACTTC.